This record covers a single T cell receptor (beta chain). Its antigen remains unknown. This entry belongs to a study of CD8 T cells in ankylosing spondylitis. Whole-study findings and limits: Blood of patients with ankylosing spondylitis appeared to be characterized by a TCR beta motif of eight or nine highly homologous variants. Existing reports had already noted some motif variants in reactive arthritis synovial fluid and blood. Disease-linked clones had a CD8+ phenotype and relatively low frequency in peripheral blood.

CDR3 size: 14 residues. Germline CDR1 and CDR2: MDHEN and SYDVKM. Trimming left V 2 bases short and J 0 bases short, with 5 bases between. Library preparation for TCR beta used quantitative 5'-RACE with molecular barcodes. TCRdb passed the 5' RACE reads through MiXCR, listing each CDR3 protein once. The sample has some 240,000 distinct CDR3 sequences; approximately 20% are singletons. The sequenced sample was blood, either unsorted or a sorted T cell fraction (not recorded which). The rearrangement joins TRBV28 to TRBJ2-1; D gene uncertain. The sequence was collected from a male donor with ankylosing spondylitis or in good health (not recorded which). The CDR3 nucleotides are TGTGCCAGCAGTTTACGGCTCTCCTACAATGAGCAGTTCTTC. It codes for CASSLRLSYNEQFF.